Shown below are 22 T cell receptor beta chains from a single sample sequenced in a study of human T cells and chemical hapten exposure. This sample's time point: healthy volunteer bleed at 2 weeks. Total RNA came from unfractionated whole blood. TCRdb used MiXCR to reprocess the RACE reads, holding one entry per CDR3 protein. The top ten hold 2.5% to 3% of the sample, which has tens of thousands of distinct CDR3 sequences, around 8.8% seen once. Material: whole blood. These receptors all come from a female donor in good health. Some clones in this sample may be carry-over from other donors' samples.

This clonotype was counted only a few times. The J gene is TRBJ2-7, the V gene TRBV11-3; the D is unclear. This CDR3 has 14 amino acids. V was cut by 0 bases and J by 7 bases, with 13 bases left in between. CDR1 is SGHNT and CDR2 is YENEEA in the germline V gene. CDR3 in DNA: TGTGCCAGCAGCTTAGATGCCCCGCCAGGAGAGCAGTACTTC. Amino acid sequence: CASSLDAPPGEQYF. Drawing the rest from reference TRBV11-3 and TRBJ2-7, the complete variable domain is EAGVVQSPRYKIIEKKQPVAFWCNPISGHNTLYWYLQNLGQGPELLIRYENEEAVDDSQLPKDRFSAERLKGVDSTLKIQPAELGDSAVYLCASSLDAPPGEQYFGPGTRLTVT.

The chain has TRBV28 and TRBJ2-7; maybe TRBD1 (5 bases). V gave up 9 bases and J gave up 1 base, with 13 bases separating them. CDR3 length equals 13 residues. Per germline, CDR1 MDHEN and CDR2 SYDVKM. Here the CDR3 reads CASMGQGSYEQYF. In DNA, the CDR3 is TGTGCCAGTATGGGGCAGGGATCCTACGAGCAGTACTTC. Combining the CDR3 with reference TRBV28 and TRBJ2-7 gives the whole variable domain DVKVTQSSRYLVKRTGEKVFLECVQDMDHENMFWYRQDPGLGLRLIYFSYDVKMKEKGDIPEGYSVSREKKERFSLILESASTNQTSMYLCASMGQGSYEQYFGPGTRLTVT.

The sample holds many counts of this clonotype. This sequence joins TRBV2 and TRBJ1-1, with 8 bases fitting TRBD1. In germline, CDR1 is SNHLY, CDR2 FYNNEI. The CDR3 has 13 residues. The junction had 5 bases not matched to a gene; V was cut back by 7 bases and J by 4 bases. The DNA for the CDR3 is TGTGCCAGCATCGAGGACAGGGCCACTGAAGCTTTCTTT. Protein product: CASIEDRATEAFF.

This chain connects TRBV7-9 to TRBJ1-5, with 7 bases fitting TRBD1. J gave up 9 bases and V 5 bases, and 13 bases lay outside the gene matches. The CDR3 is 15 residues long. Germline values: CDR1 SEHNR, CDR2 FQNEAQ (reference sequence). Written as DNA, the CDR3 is TGTGCCAGCAGCCACAACGACAGGGAGGCTTCGCCCCAGCATTTT. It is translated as CASSHNDREASPQHF.

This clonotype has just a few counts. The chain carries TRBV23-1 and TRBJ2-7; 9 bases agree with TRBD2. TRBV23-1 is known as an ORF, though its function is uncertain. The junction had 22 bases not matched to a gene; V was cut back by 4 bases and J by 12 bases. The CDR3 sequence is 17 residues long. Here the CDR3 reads CASSPDAGGWAPPARYF. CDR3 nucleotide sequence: TGCGCCAGCAGTCCCGACGCGGGGGGGTGGGCCCCTCCCGCGCGGTACTTC.

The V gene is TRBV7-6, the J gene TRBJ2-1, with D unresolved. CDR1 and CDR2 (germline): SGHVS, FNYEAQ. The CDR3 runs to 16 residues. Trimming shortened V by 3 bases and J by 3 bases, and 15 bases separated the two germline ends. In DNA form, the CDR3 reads TGTGCCAGCAGCTTGGGTGGGGATGGTAGCTACAATGAGCAGTTCTTC. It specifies CASSLGGDGSYNEQFF.

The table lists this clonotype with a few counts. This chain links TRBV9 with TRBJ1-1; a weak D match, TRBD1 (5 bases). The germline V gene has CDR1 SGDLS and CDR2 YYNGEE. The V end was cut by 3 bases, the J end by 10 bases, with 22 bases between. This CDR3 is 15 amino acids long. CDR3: CASSAAGDYPRGAFF. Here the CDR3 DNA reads TGTGCCAGCAGCGCCGCCGGGGACTACCCGCGGGGAGCTTTCTTT.

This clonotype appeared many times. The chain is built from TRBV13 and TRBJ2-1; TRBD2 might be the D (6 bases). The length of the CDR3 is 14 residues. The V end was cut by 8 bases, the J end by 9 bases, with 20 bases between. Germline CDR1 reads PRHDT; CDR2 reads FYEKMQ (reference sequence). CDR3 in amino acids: CASAIGGVGGEQFF. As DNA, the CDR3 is TGTGCCAGCGCCATTGGAGGGGTAGGAGGTGAGCAGTTCTTC.

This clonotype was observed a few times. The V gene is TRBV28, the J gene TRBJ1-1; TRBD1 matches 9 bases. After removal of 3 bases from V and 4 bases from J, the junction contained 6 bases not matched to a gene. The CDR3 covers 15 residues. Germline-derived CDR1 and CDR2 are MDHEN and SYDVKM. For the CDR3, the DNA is TGTGCCAGCAGTTTCCCCAACAGGGGGCGCACTGAAGCTTTCTTT. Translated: CASSFPNRGRTEAFF.

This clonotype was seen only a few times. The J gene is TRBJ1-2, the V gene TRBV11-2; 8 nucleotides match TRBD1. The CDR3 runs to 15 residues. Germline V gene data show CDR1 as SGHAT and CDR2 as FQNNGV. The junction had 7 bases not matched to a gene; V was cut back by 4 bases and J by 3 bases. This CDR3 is CASSSNRGSYYGYTF. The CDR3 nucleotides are TGTGCCAGCAGCTCTAACAGGGGGAGCTACTATGGCTACACCTTC.

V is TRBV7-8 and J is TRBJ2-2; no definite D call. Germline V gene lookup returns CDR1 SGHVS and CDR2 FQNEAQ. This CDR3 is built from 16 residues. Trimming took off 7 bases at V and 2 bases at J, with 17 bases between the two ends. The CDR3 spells CASTYLIAVNTGELFF. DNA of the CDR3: TGTGCCAGCACTTACCTTATAGCAGTTAACACCGGGGAGCTGTTTTTT.

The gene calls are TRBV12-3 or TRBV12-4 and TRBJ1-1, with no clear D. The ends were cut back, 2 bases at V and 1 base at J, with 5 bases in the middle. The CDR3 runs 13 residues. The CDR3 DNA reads TGTGCCAGCAGTTTATGGGAGAACACTGAAGCTTTCTTT. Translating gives CASSLWENTEAFF.

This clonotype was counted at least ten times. The DNA of the CDR3 is TGTGCCGGCGACAGGGTTGGGGGTAAGGAGCAGTACTTC. Residues: CAGDRVGGKEQYF. V and J are TRBV21-1 and TRBJ2-7; no check of the table's D call, TRBD1, against the DNA was made. TRBV21-1 has pseudogene status. The CDR3 has 13 residues.

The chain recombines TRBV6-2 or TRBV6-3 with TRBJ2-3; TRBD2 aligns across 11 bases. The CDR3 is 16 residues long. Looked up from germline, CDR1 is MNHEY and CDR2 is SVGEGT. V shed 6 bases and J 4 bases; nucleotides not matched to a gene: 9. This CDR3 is CASSGRLAGLPDTQYF. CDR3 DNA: TGTGCCAGCAGCGGCAGACTAGCGGGACTCCCAGATACGCAGTATTTT.

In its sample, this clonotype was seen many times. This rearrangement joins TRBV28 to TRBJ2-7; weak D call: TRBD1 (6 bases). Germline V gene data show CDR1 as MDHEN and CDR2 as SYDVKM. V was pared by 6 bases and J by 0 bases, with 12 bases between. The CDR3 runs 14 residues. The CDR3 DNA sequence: TGTGCCAGCAGCCCGAGGGGGTACTCCTACGAGCAGTACTTC. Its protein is CASSPRGYSYEQYF.

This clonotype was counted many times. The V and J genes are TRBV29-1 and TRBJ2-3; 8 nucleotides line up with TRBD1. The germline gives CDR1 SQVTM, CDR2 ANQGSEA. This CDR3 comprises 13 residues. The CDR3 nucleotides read TGCAGTCTCGGACAGGGTGATTCAGATACGCAGTATTTT. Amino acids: CSLGQGDSDTQYF.

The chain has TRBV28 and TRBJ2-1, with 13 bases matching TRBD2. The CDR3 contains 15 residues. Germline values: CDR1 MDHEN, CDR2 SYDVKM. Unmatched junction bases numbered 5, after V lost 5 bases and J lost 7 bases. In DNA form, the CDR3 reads TGTGCCAGCAGTCAACTAGCGGGAGGGTTAAATGAGCAGTTCTTC. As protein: CASSQLAGGLNEQFF.

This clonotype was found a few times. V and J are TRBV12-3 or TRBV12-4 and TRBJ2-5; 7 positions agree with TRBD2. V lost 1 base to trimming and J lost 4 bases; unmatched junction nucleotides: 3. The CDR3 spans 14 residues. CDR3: CASSLGRERETQYF. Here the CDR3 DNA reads TGTGCCAGCAGTTTAGGGCGGGAGCGAGAGACCCAGTACTTC.

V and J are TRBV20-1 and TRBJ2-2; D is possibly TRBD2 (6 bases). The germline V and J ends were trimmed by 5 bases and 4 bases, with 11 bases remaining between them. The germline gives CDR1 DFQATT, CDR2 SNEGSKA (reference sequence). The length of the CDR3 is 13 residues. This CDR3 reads CSARRRGTGELFF. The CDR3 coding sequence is TGCAGTGCTCGTAGGAGGGGCACCGGGGAGCTGTTTTTT.

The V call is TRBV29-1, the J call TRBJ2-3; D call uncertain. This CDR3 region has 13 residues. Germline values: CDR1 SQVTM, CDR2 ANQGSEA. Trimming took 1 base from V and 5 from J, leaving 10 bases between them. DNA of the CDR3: TGCAGCGTTGAAGGCCAGCTTGGAGATACGCAGTATTTT. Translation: CSVEGQLGDTQYF.

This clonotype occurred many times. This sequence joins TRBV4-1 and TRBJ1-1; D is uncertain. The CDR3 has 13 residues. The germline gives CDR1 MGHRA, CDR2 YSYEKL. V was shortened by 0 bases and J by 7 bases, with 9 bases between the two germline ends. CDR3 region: CASSQDGFDEAFF. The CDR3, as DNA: TGCGCCAGCAGCCAAGATGGTTTTGATGAAGCTTTCTTT.

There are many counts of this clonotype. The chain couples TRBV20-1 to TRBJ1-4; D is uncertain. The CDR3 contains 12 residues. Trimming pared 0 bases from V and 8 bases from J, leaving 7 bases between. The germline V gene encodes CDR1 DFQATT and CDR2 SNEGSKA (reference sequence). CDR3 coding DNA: TGCAGTGCTAGAGAACTGGCCGAAAAACTGTTTTTT. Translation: CSARELAEKLFF.